This T cell receptor (beta chain) is drawn from a study of cytomegalovirus exposure and HLA in healthy donors. Using immunoSEQ multiplex PCR, the repertoire was profiled, and TCRdb retains in-frame clones only, with some absent. The data show more than 150,000 clones, 84% seen once. Broader study findings: Rare TCR sequences predominated, though certain public TCRs were found in many donors. The authors enumerated roughly 180 TCR beta chains as linked to cytomegalovirus. Three CMV-associated chains were confirmed in vitro to be specific for CMV antigens. The TCR clusters that emerged in the first cohort tended, a later analysis found, to co-occur in the 120 validation repertoires.

Trimming cost V 4 bases and J 3 bases, with 12 bases left between them. This CDR3 spans 15 amino acids. Germline-derived CDR1 and CDR2 are MNHNS and SASEGT. On this clone itself: What it binds is not known.

The chain couples TRBV6-1 to TRBJ2-2; D might be TRBD2 (6 bases). The receptor's source is a woman between 18 and 30 years old in good health and CMV-seropositive. The sequenced material came from PBMCs. For the CDR3, the DNA is TGTGCCAGCAGTGGTTATTGGGACTACACCGGGGAGCTGTTTTTT. Translation: CASSGYWDYTGELFF.